The rows below give T cell receptor beta chains drawn from one sample of a study of blood T cell repertoires in COVID-19. Assay: immunoSEQ multiplex PCR; the TCRdb copy retains only in-frame clones and omits some. The sample records 70,000 to 85,000 clones, around 80% being singletons. The sample was peripheral blood. These receptors were taken from a man at least 80 years old with active or convalescent COVID-19. CDR3s include the opening cysteine and the closing phenylalanine or tryptophan. Each record gives: D gene, clone size, J gene, V gene, CDR3 DNA, CDR3 protein. A D gene is named only where the DNA matches it firmly. Only some rows state a clone size, as once, few, many or a class for expanded clones.

>-|-|TRBJ1-2|TRBV4-2
TGTGCCAGCAGCCAAGAAAGTCAGCGGACGGATGGCTACACCTTC
CASSQESQRTDGYTF
>TRBD2|once|TRBJ2-2|TRBV5-1
TGCGCCAGCAGCGGACTAGCGGGAGGGAACACCGGGGAGCTGTTTTTT
CASSGLAGGNTGELFF
>-|-|TRBJ1-3|TRBV3-1/TRBV3-2
TGTGCCAGCAGAACCAGGGGTGATCCTGGAAACACCATATATTTT
CASRTRGDPGNTIYF
>-|-|TRBJ1-2|TRBV24-1
TGTGCCACCAGTGAACCACAGGGTTTAGGCTACACCTTC
CATSEPQGLGYTF
>TRBD2|-|TRBJ2-1|TRBV25-1
TGTGCCAGCAGTGAATTGCCGGGCGGGGGAGGCTATTACAATGAGCAGTTCTTC
CASSELPGGGGYYNEQFF
>-|once|TRBJ1-5|TRBV19
TGTGCCAGTAGTATAGTAGGGAGTGGCAATCAGCCCCAGCATTTT
CASSIVGSGNQPQHF
>TRBD1|-|TRBJ2-7|TRBV5-6
TGTGCCAGCAGCTTTCAAGCGGGACAGGGGGAATTCGACGAGCAGTACTTC
CASSFQAGQGEFDEQYF
>TRBD1|-|TRBJ2-3|TRBV11-3
TGTGCCAGCAGTTTTGGACAGGGGGATGGAGATACGCAGTATTTT
CASSFGQGDGDTQYF
>-|-|TRBJ2-5|TRBV5-1
TGCGCCAGCAGCTTAAACAACCAAGAGACCCAGTACTTC
CASSLNNQETQYF
>-|few|TRBJ1-4|TRBV30
TGTGCCTGGAGCCCCACCAGCGGGGGGAATGAAAAACTGTTTTTT
CAWSPTSGGNEKLFF
>-|few|TRBJ1-2|TRBV19
TGTGCCAGCGGCAGGCTGGACTATGGCTACACCTTC
CASGRLDYGYTF